The entry below describes one T cell receptor beta chain. The entry originates in a study of CD8+CD57+ T cells in acquired aplastic anemia. For CDR3 and TCR beta VDJ profiling, genomic DNA was the template used. MiXCR, applied by TCRdb to the reads, yields one record per CDR3 protein. The table includes under 200,000 distinct CDR3 sequences, about 50% detected once. All sequencing subjects had displayed CD8+CD57+ cell expansion on flow cytometry. Material for sequencing was sorted CD4+, CD8+, or CD8+CD57+ T cells (not recorded which) from PBMCs. The source of this sequence is a human donor with aplastic anemia.

Written as DNA, the CDR3 is TGTGCCTCGGACGGGACAGGGAATGGCTACACCTTC. Encoded protein: CASDGTGNGYTF. The chain carries TRBV10-3 and TRBJ1-2; TRBD1 agrees at 9 bases. In germline, CDR1 is ENHRY, CDR2 SYGVKD. Trimming took 11 bases from V and 6 from J; bases not matched to a gene: 7. The CDR3 runs 12 residues.